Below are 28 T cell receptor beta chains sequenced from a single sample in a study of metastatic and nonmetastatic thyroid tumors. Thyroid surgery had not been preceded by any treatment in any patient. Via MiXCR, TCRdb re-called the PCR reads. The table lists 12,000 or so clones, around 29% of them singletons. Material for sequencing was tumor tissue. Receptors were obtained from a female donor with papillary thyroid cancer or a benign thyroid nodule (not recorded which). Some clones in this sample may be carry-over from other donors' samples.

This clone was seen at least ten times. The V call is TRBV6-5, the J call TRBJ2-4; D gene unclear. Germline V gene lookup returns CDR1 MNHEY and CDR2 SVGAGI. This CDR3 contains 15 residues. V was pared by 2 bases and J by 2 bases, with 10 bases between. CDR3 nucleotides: TGTGCCAGCAGTTACCTAGGAGACCCCAAAAACATTCAGTACTTC. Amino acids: CASSYLGDPKNIQYF.

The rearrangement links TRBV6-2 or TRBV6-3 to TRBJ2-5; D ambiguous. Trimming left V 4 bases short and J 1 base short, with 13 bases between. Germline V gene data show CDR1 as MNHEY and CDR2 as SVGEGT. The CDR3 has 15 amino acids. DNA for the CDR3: TGTGCCAGCAGTTTCCATAAATCCTTCCAAGAGACCCAGTACTTC. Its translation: CASSFHKSFQETQYF.

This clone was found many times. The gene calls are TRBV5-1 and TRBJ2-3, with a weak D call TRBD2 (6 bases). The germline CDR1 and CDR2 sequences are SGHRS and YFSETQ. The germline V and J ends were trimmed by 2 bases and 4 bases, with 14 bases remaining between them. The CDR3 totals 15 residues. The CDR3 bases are TGCGCCAGCAGCTTAAGGTTTGCGGGGTCAGATACGCAGTATTTT. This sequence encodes CASSLRFAGSDTQYF.

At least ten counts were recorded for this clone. The DNA for the CDR3 is TGTGCCACCAGCAGAGATCTCACAACCTATAGCTCCTACAATGAGCAGTTCTTC. This translates into CATSRDLTTYSSYNEQFF. This sequence joins TRBV15 and TRBJ2-1; D gene unclear. This CDR3 region has 18 residues. V was clipped by 0 bases and J by 0 bases, with 15 bases between them. The germline V gene encodes CDR1 LNHNV and CDR2 YYDKDF (reference sequence).

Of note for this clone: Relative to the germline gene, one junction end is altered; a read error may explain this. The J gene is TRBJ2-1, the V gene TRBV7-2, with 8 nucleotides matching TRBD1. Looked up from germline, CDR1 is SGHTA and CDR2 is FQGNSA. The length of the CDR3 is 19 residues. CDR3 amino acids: CVSRGKQGEVSSSYNEQFF. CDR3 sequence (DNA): TGTGTCAGCAGGGGGAAACAGGGGGAGGTTAGCAGCTCCTACAATGAGCAGTTCTTC.

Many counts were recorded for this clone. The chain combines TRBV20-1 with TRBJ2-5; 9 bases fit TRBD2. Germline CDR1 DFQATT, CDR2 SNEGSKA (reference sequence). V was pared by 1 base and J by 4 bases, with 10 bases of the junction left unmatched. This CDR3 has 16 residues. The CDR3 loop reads CSARGSSGRSGETQYF. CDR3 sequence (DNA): TGCAGTGCTAGAGGGTCAAGCGGGAGGTCGGGAGAGACCCAGTACTTC.

The CDR3 nucleotides read TGTGCCAGCATCTCCGAGGGGGGGGGTCTCCCCCTTTATAATTCACCCCTCCACTTT. Protein sequence: CASISEGGGLPLYNSPLHF. The gene calls are TRBV13 and TRBJ1-6; maybe TRBD1 (6 bases). CDR3 size: 19 residues. Germline CDR1 reads PRHDT; CDR2 reads FYEKMQ (reference sequence). V was clipped by 7 bases and J by 4 bases, with 26 bases between them.

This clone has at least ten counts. CDR3 nucleotides: TGTGCCAGTAGTATAAAAACCTCTGGGGCCAACGTCCTGACTTTC. This gives the protein CASSIKTSGANVLTF. V usage is TRBV19 and J usage is TRBJ2-6; no reliable D call. V lost 2 bases, J lost 0 bases, and 5 bases lay in between. The CDR3 extends over 15 amino acids. Germline CDR1 LNHDA, CDR2 SQIVND (reference sequence).

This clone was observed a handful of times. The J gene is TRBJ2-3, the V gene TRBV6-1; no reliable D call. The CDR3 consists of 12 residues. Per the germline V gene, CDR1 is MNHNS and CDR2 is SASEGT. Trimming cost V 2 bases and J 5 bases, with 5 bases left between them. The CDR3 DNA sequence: TGTGCCAGCAGTGAACTGAGAGATACGCAGTATTTT. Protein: CASSELRDTQYF.

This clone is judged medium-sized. This CDR3 reads CASSMDRFGPYGYTF. The CDR3, as DNA: TGTGCCAGTAGTATGGACAGGTTCGGGCCTTATGGCTACACCTTC. The gene calls are TRBV19 and TRBJ1-2, with TRBD1 matching 7 bases. CDR1 LNHDA and CDR2 SQIVND come from the germline V gene (reference sequence). V dropped 3 bases and J dropped 5; count of bases not matched to a gene: 9. CDR3 size: 15 residues.

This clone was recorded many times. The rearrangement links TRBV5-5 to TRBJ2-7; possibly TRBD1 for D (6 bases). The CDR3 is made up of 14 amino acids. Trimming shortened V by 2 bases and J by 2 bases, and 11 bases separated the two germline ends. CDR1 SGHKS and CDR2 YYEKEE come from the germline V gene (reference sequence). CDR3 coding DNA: TGTGCCAGCAGCTTACCGACAGGTCCCTACGAGCAGTACTTC. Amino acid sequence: CASSLPTGPYEQYF.

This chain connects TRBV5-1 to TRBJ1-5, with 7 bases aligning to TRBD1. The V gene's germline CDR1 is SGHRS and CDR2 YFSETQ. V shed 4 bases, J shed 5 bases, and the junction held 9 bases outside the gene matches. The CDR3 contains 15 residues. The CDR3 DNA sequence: TGCGCCAGCAGCCCTGGGACAGTTTTGGATCAGCCCCAGCATTTT. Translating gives CASSPGTVLDQPQHF.

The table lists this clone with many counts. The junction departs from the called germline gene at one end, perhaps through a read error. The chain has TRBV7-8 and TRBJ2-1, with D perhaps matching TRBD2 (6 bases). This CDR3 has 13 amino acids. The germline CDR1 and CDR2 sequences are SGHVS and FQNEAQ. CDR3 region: CASSLGPWDFSLF. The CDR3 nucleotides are TGTGCCAGCAGCTTAGGGCCCTGGGACTTCTCCCTTTTC.

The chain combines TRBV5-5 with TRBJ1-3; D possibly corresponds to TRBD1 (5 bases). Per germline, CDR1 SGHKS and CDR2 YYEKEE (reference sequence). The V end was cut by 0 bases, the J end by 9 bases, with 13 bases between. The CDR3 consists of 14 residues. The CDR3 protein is CASSLDIPGPTIYF. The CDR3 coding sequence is TGTGCCAGCAGCTTGGACATACCGGGGCCCACCATATATTTT.

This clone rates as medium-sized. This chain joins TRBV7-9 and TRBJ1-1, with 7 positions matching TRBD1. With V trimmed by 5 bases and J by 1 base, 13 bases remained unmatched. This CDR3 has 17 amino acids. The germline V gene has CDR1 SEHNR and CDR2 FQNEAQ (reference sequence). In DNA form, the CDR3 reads TGTGCCAGCAGCAACCCGACAGGGACCCCGGGGAACACTGAAGCTTTCTTT. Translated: CASSNPTGTPGNTEAFF.

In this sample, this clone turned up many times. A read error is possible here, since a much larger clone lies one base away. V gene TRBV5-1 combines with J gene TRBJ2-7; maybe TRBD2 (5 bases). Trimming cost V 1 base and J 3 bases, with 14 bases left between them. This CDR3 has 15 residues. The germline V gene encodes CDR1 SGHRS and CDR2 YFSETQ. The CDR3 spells CASSLKGAQRYEQYF. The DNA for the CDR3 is TGCGCCAGCAGCTTGAAGGGAGCTCAACGCTACGAGCAGTACTTC.

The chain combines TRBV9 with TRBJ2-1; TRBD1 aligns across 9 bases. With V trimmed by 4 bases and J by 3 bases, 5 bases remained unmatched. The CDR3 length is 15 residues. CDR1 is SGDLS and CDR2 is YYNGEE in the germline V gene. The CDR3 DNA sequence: TGTGCCAGCAGCACACAGGGGGCGATCTACAATGAGCAGTTCTTC. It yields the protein CASSTQGAIYNEQFF.

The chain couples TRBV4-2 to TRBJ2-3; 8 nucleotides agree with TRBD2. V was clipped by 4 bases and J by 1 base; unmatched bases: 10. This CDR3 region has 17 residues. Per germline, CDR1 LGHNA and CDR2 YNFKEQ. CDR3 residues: CASSRPGAGVGTDTQYF. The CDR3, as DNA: TGTGCCAGCAGCCGCCCCGGAGCGGGAGTAGGCACAGATACGCAGTATTTT.

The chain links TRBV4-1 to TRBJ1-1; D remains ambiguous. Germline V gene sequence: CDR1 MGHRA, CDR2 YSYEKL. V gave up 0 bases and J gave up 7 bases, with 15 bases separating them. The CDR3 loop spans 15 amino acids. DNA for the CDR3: TGCGCCAGCAGCCAAGAGTTTCCGGTGGTGAATGAAGCTTTCTTT. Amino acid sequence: CASSQEFPVVNEAFF.

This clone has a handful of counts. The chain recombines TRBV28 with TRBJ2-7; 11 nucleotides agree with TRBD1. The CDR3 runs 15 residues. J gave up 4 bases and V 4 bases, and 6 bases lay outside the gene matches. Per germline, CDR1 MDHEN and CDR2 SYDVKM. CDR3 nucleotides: TGTGCCAGCAGTTCGCCGGGACAGGGGGGTTACGAGCAGTACTTC. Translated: CASSSPGQGGYEQYF.

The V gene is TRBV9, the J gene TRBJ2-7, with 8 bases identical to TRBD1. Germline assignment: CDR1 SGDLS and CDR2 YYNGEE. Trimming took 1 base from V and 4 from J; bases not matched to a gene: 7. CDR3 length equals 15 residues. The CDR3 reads CASSVNGQGGYEQYF. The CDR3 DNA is TGTGCCAGCAGCGTAAACGGACAGGGAGGATACGAGCAGTACTTC.

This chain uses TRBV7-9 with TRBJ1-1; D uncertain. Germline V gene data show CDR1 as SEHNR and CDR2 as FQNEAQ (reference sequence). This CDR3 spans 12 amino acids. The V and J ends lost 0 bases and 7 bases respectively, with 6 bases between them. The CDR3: CASSLAGVEAFF. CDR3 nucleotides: TGTGCCAGCAGCTTAGCGGGAGTTGAAGCTTTCTTT.

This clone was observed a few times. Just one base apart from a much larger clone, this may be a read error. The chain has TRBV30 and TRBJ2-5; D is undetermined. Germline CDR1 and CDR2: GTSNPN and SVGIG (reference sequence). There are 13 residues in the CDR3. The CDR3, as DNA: TGTGCCTGGAGTGTACTGGGGAAAGAGACCCGGTACTTC. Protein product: CAWSVLGKETRYF.

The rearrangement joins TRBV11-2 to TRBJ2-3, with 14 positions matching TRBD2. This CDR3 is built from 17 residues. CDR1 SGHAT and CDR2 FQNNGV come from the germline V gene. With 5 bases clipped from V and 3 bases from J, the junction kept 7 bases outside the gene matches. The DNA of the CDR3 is TGTGCCAGCAGCCCCGGGACTAGCGGGAGTGGGACAGATACGCAGTATTTT. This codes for CASSPGTSGSGTDTQYF. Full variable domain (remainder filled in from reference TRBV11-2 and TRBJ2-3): EAGVAQSPRYKIIEKRQSVAFWCNPISGHATLYWYQQILGQGPKLLIQFQNNGVVDDSQLPKDRFSAERLKGVDSTLKIQPAKLEDSAVYLCASSPGTSGSGTDTQYFGPGTRLTVL.

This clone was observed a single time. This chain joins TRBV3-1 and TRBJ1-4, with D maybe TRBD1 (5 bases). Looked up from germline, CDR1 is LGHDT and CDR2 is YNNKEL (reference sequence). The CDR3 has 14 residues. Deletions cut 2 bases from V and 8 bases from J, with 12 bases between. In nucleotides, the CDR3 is TGTGCCAGCAGCCAAAGCCGCCCAGGGGAAAAACTGTTTTTT. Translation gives CASSQSRPGEKLFF.

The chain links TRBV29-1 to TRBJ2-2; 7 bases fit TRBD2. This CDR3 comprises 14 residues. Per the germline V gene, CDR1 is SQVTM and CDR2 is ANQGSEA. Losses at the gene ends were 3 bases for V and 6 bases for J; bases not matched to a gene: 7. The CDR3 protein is CSVELAEGPGELFF. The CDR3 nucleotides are TGCAGCGTTGAGCTAGCGGAGGGCCCCGGGGAGCTGTTTTTT.

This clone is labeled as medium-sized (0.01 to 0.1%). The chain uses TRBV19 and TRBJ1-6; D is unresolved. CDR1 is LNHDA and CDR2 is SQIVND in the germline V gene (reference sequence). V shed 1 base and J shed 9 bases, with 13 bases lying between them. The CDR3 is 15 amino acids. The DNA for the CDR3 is TGTGCCAGTAGTATAGGTGCCGGGAGTGGTTCACCCCTCCACTTT. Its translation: CASSIGAGSGSPLHF.

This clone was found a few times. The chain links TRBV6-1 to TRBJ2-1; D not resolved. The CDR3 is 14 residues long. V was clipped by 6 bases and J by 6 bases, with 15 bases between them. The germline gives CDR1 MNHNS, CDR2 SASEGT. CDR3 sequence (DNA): TGTGCCAGCAGCCACAAGGGTCAAATCAATGAGCAGTTCTTC. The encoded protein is CASSHKGQINEQFF.